Each of the 9 T cell receptor beta chains below was sequenced from the same sample in a study of T cells in narcolepsy. The data were produced by immunoSEQ multiplex PCR, yet TCRdb's version contains in-frame clones alone and is incomplete. Seen here are some 13,000 clones, 85% to 90% observed once, and the top ten hold less than 2%. Sample: CD45RA- memory CD4+ T cells from PBMCs. Every receptor here comes from a human donor with narcolepsy.

V is TRBV27 and J is TRBJ1-2, with D uncertain. The CDR3 consists of 15 residues. Germline-derived CDR1 and CDR2 are MNHEY and SMNVEV (reference sequence). V was cut by 4 bases and J by 5 bases, with 17 bases left in between. Here the CDR3 DNA reads TGTGCCAGCAGTTCCGGGCCCCGGGGAGAGTATGGCTACACCTTC. The encoded protein is CASSSGPRGEYGYTF.

The chain has TRBV11-2 and TRBJ2-5; 7 bases are a match to TRBD1. The J call is doubtful: the DNA matches TRBJ2-7 better. The CDR3 is 15 amino acids. Per germline, CDR1 SGHAT and CDR2 FQNNGV. CDR3 region: CASTLGPGQNYEQYF. The CDR3 nucleotides are TGTGCCAGCACCCTTGGCCCGGGACAGAACTACGAGCAGTACTTC.

V and J are TRBV2 and TRBJ1-1; 9 bases are a match to TRBD1. Germline CDR1 SNHLY, CDR2 FYNNEI. V was clipped by 7 bases and J by 2 bases; unmatched bases: 5. The CDR3 has 14 amino acids. The CDR3 loop is CASIRTGDNTEAFF. The CDR3 DNA is TGTGCCAGCATAAGGACAGGGGACAACACTGAAGCTTTCTTT.

To note about this clone: Because it lacks the conserved phenylalanine or tryptophan at the end, this CDR3 is likely a read error. The chain carries TRBV6-1 and TRBJ2-7, with 7 bases identical to TRBD1. Unmatched junction bases numbered 3, after V lost 1 base and J lost 6 bases. Germline V CDR1 and CDR2: MNHNS, SASEGT. The CDR3 has 13 amino acids. The CDR3 DNA sequence: TGTGCCAGCAGTGAAGGAAGGGGGCTCGAGCAGTACCTC. Encoded protein: CASSEGRGLEQYL.

The V call is TRBV19, the J call TRBJ2-7, with TRBD1 as a possible D gene (5 bases). CDR1 and CDR2 (germline): LNHDA, SQIVND (reference sequence). The V end lost 0 bases, the J end lost 2 bases, and 17 bases lay between the germline ends. The CDR3 totals 17 residues. The CDR3 reads CASSIEVYEDTTYEQYF. DNA for the CDR3: TGTGCCAGTAGTATAGAGGTGTATGAGGACACCACCTACGAGCAGTACTTC.

The CDR3 reads CASSELTSGRDTQYF. DNA for the CDR3: TGTGCCAGCAGTGAATTAACTAGCGGGAGAGATACGCAGTATTTT. This sequence joins TRBV25-1 and TRBJ2-3, with 11 bases matching TRBD2. This CDR3 spans 15 amino acids. The trim removed 1 base at V and 5 bases at J, leaving 2 bases unmatched. Germline CDR1 MGHDK, CDR2 SYGVNS.

This chain links TRBV2 with TRBJ1-1; TRBD1 matches at 9 bases. Germline-derived CDR1 and CDR2 are SNHLY and FYNNEI. The CDR3 runs 15 residues. Trimming at V came to 2 bases and at J to 1 base, leaving 2 bases not matched to a gene. CDR3 DNA: TGTGCCAGCAGTGAAAGGACAGGGGCGAACACTGAAGCTTTCTTT. It specifies CASSERTGANTEAFF.

V and J are TRBV29-1 and TRBJ1-1; the match to TRBD1 covers 8 bases. In germline, CDR1 is SQVTM, CDR2 ANQGSEA. With 6 bases clipped from V and 5 bases from J, the junction kept 5 bases outside the gene matches. The CDR3 totals 12 residues. CDR3 nucleotides: TGCAGCGTAACAGGGGGAAGGACTGAAGCTTTCTTT. Translated, it gives CSVTGGRTEAFF.

The chain has TRBV7-6 and TRBJ2-2; 9 nucleotides match TRBD2. Germline lookup yields CDR1 SGHVS and CDR2 FNYEAQ. This CDR3 comprises 16 residues. J was trimmed by 4 bases and V by 6 bases; bases with no gene match: 9. As DNA, the CDR3 is TGTGCCAGCAGACCCGGGACTAGCATAATCACCGGGGAGCTGTTTTTT. Its protein is CASRPGTSIITGELFF. The complete variable domain, with remaining parts taken from reference TRBV7-6 and TRBJ2-2, reads GAGVSQSPRYKVTKRGQDVALRCDPISGHVSLYWYRQALGQGPEFLTYFNYEAQQDKSGLPNDRFSAERPEGSISTLTIQRTEQRDSAMYRCASRPGTSIITGELFFGEGSRLTVL.